The TCR beta chain under discussion was sequenced for a study of cytomegalovirus exposure and HLA in healthy donors. Trimming took off 5 bases at V and 9 bases at J, with 23 bases between the two ends. The CDR3 length is 15 residues. Germline CDR1 reads GTSNPN; CDR2 reads SVGIG (reference sequence). The PCR was carried out with 60 Vbeta primers and 13 Jbeta primers. Sequencing used immunoSEQ multiplex PCR; TCRdb keeps in-frame clones, though not all of them. The sample has 200,000 or so clones; over 65% are singletons. The J gene is TRBJ2-1, the V gene TRBV30; possibly TRBD2 for D (5 bases). The sample taken for sequencing was PBMCs. The clonotype originates from a man in his forties in good health and CMV-seronegative. As DNA, the CDR3 is TGTGCCTGGTCGCGGGTAGACTACCCTAAGGGTGAGCAGTTCTTC. This gives the protein CAWSRVDYPKGEQFF.